Below, 15 T cell receptor beta chains from the same sample are listed, as sequenced in a study of blood T cells in healthy people across ages. A second PCR of 7 to 11 cycles used a sample-barcoded 5' primer and a J-beta primer mix. TCRdb reprocessed the 5' RACE reads with MiXCR, giving one entry per CDR3 protein. Of 450,000 to 600,000 distinct CDR3 sequences in the sample, about a quarter are singletons; the top ten hold approximately 3.7%. The same data also went into a second study, on T cells of mothers and their children.

Specimen: blood. The origin of the receptors is a boy between 2 and 10 years old in good health.

V and J are TRBV6-4 and TRBJ2-5; 9 bases line up with TRBD2. The J call may be in error: the DNA end matches TRBJ2-1 better. The CDR3 is 15 amino acids. CDR1 and CDR2 from the germline V gene are MRHNA and SNTAGT. Here the CDR3 reads CASSEQAGGSNEQFF. CDR3 bases: TGTGCCAGCAGTGAGCAAGCGGGAGGATCCAATGAGCAGTTCTTC.

This clonotype was seen more than once but under ten times. The V and J genes are TRBV7-9 and TRBJ2-5, with no clear D. The V and J ends lost 6 bases and 5 bases respectively, with 10 bases between them. CDR1 and CDR2 from the germline V gene are SEHNR and FQNEAQ (reference sequence). The CDR3 length is 12 residues. DNA for the CDR3: TGTGCCAGCAGTAATAATGAGGAGACCCAGTACTTC. Its protein product is CASSNNEETQYF.

Concerning this clonotype itself: The CDR3 ends on some other residue instead of the conserved phenylalanine or tryptophan, so this is likely a read error. This chain joins TRBV5-1 and TRBJ1-2; D is unclear. The CDR3 runs to 13 residues. Trimming removed 0 bases at V and 2 bases at J, with 5 bases between. Germline V lookup: CDR1 SGHRS, CDR2 YFSETQ. The CDR3 coding sequence is TGCGCCAGCAGCTTGGGACAAAACTATGGCTACACCCTC. It codes for CASSLGQNYGYTL.

This clonotype was observed a few times. The chain links TRBV12-3 or TRBV12-4 to TRBJ2-5; TRBD1 agrees at 10 bases. The DNA end lines up better with TRBJ2-7; the J call may be wrong. This CDR3 has 15 amino acids. Here the CDR3 reads CASRSGQGTTYEQYF. CDR3 nucleotides: TGTGCCAGCAGGTCGGGACAGGGGACGACCTACGAGCAGTACTTC.

The V call is TRBV3-1, the J call TRBJ2-2; 10 bases agree with TRBD2. V trimming: 4 bases; J trimming: 5 bases; junction bases outside the gene matches: 13. The CDR3 is 18 amino acids. The V gene's germline CDR1 is LGHDT and CDR2 YNNKEL (reference sequence). In DNA, the CDR3 is TGTGCCAGCAGCCGCGCTCGTGCGGGACTAGCGATTACCGGGGAGCTGTTTTTT. This gives the protein CASSRARAGLAITGELFF. The whole variable domain, filled in from reference TRBV3-1 and TRBJ2-2, reads DTAVSQTPKYLVTQMGNDKSIKCEQNLGHDTMYWYKQDSKKFLKIMFSYNNKELIINETVPNRFSPKSPDKAHLNLHINSLELGDSAVYFCASSRARAGLAITGELFFGEGSRLTVL.

In this sample, this clonotype turned up a few times. V and J are TRBV6-2 or TRBV6-3 and TRBJ1-5, with D possibly TRBD1 on 5 matching bases. V lost 6 bases to trimming and J lost 1 base, with 19 bases between them. Germline lookup yields CDR1 MNHEY and CDR2 SVGEGT. CDR3 length: 17 residues. The CDR3 spells CASSWTGVYASNQPQHF. The CDR3 DNA follows: TGTGCCAGCAGCTGGACGGGGGTCTATGCGAGCAATCAGCCCCAGCATTTT.

The rearrangement joins TRBV18 to TRBJ1-4, with D unclear. The CDR3 runs to 17 residues. Trimming removed 4 bases from V and 2 bases from J, with 17 bases in between. The germline V gene encodes CDR1 KGHSH and CDR2 LQKENI. CDR3 amino acids: CASSHDARLETNEKLFF. CDR3 sequence (DNA): TGTGCCAGCTCACACGACGCAAGGTTGGAGACTAATGAAAAACTGTTTTTT.

This sequence joins TRBV7-9 and TRBJ2-6; D unresolved. CDR3 length: 15 residues. Trimming stripped 4 bases from V and 3 bases from J, with 10 bases between. Germline CDR1 and CDR2: SEHNR and FQNEAQ (reference sequence). As DNA, the CDR3 is TGTGCCAGCAGCTCAGACCAAGTTGGGGCCAACGTCCTGACTTTC. It specifies CASSSDQVGANVLTF.

V is TRBV6-5 and J is TRBJ1-2; unclear D gene. The length of the CDR3 is 17 residues. Germline loops: CDR1 MNHEY, CDR2 SVGAGI. V lost 0 bases, J lost 1 base, and 15 bases lay in between. As DNA, the CDR3 is TGTGCCAGCAGTTACTCGTTTGGAAACAGCGTTAACTATGGCTACACCTTC. It codes for CASSYSFGNSVNYGYTF.

In its sample, this clonotype was seen many times. The chain joins TRBV2 to TRBJ1-2; unclear D gene. The V gene lost 3 bases and the J gene lost 4 bases, with 12 bases spanning the gap. Germline values: CDR1 SNHLY, CDR2 FYNNEI. The CDR3 has 14 residues. As DNA, the CDR3 is TGTGCCAGCAGTGAGACGGGGTTCAGCTATGGCTACACCTTC. It yields the protein CASSETGFSYGYTF. Using reference TRBV2 and TRBJ1-2 for the parts outside the CDR3, the full variable domain is EPEVTQTPSHQVTQMGQEVILRCVPISNHLYFYWYRQILGQKVEFLVSFYNNEISEKSEIFDDQFSVERPDGSNFTLKIRSTKLEDSAMYFCASSETGFSYGYTFGSGTRLTVV.

This rearrangement joins TRBV6-2 or TRBV6-3 to TRBJ1-6, with no clear D. The germline V and J ends were trimmed by 5 bases and 15 bases, with 20 bases remaining between them. The CDR3 runs 14 residues. From germline, CDR1 is MNHEY and CDR2 SVGEGT. The CDR3 coding sequence is TGTGCCAGCAGTCCGATCGGTCGAGAAGTACTCCTCCACTTT. Translating gives CASSPIGREVLLHF.

By share, this clonotype ranks as medium-sized. The chain combines TRBV14 with TRBJ2-3, with D unclear. Trimming removed 0 bases from V and 8 bases from J, with 6 bases in between. Germline loops: CDR1 SGHDN, CDR2 FVKESK. The CDR3 has 12 residues. The CDR3: CASSQDRITQYF. DNA for the CDR3: TGTGCCAGCAGCCAAGACAGGATTACGCAGTATTTT.

This clonotype has more than one count but fewer than ten. The rearrangement joins TRBV12-3 or TRBV12-4 to TRBJ1-1; unclear D gene. CDR3 length: 14 residues. Trimming pared 5 bases from V and 1 base from J, leaving 11 bases between. In DNA, the CDR3 is TGTGCCAGCAGTCCCCGAGCGGGGAACACTGAAGCTTTCTTT. Residues: CASSPRAGNTEAFF.

The V and J genes are TRBV20-1 and TRBJ2-7; 8 bases match TRBD1. V lost 6 bases, J lost 5 bases, and 18 bases stayed unmatched. There are 16 residues in the CDR3. Germline V lookup: CDR1 DFQATT, CDR2 SNEGSKA (reference sequence). CDR3 loop: CSAPMAGAETGDEQYF. The DNA for the CDR3 is TGCAGTGCCCCCATGGCAGGGGCCGAGACAGGGGACGAGCAGTACTTC.

This clonotype was picked up a small number of times. The genes are TRBV13 and TRBJ2-7; 8 bases are shared with TRBD1. Looked up from germline, CDR1 is PRHDT and CDR2 is FYEKMQ (reference sequence). Losses at the gene ends were 5 bases for V and 3 bases for J; bases not matched to a gene: 9. The CDR3 totals 15 residues. CDR3 amino acids: CASSHGQGGNYEQYF. In nucleotides, the CDR3 is TGTGCCAGCAGCCACGGACAGGGAGGTAACTACGAGCAGTACTTC. The full variable domain, rest sourced from reference TRBV13 and TRBJ2-7, is AAGVIQSPRHLIKEKRETATLKCYPIPRHDTVYWYQQGPGQDPQFLISFYEKMQSDKGSIPDRFSAQQFSDYHSELNMSSLELGDSALYFCASSHGQGGNYEQYFGPGTRLTVT.